The rows below give T cell receptor beta chains drawn from one sample of a study of shared clonotypes between healthy human individuals. Libraries were prepared by immunoSEQ multiplex PCR; TCRdb keeps only in-frame clonotypes and omits some of them. The data hold about 980,000 clones, with roughly 72% observed a single time. Specimen: memory CD4+ T cells sorted from blood. The receptors shown here come from a man younger than 35 in good health. Both conserved end residues are part of each CDR3. The D gene is left open where the match is weak. For some rows the clone size is stated as once, few or many, or as a class when expanded; others skip it.

V gene	D gene	clone size	J gene	CDR3 protein	CDR3 DNA
TRBV6-5	NA	NA	TRBJ1-6	CASSYPPGGSPLHF	TGTGCCAGCAGTTACCCCCCGGGAGGTTCACCCCTCCACTTT
TRBV2	NA	few	TRBJ1-2	CASRSNTNYGYTF	TGTGCCAGCAGGAGCAATACCAACTATGGCTACACCTTC
TRBV6-1	TRBD1	NA	TRBJ2-7	CASSEGRGLYEQYF	TGTGCCAGCAGTGAAGGCAGGGGGCTCTACGAGCAGTACTTC
TRBV9	NA	NA	TRBJ2-5	CASSVRSGGAGETQYF	TGTGCCAGCAGCGTAAGGTCTGGGGGCGCGGGGGAGACCCAGTACTTC
TRBV5-1	NA	NA	TRBJ2-3	CASSLGGAVNTDTQYF	TGCGCCAGCAGCTTGGGTGGGGCCGTTAACACAGATACGCAGTATTTT
TRBV30	NA	few	TRBJ1-2	CAWSFGGRVAKTF	TGTGCCTGGAGCTTCGGGGGCAGGGTGGCTAAGACCTTC
TRBV2	NA	NA	TRBJ2-2	CASRGARNTGELFF	TGTGCCAGCAGGGGAGCAAGGAACACCGGGGAGCTGTTTTTT
TRBV7-9	TRBD1	NA	TRBJ2-2	CVTQRQGVTGELFF	TGTGTCACGCAAAGACAGGGGGTCACCGGGGAGCTGTTTTTT
TRBV7-2	NA	NA	TRBJ2-2	CASSLRPLRAANTGELFF	TGTGCCAGCAGCTTAAGGCCCCTACGTGCCGCGAACACCGGGGAGCTGTTTTTT
TRBV2	NA	NA	TRBJ1-6	CASSEDPSYSPLHF	TGTGCCAGCAGTGAGGACCCTTCGTATTCACCCCTCCACTTT
TRBV6-5	NA	NA	TRBJ1-2	CASSRARLAYYGYTF	TGTGCCAGCAGCCGCGCGAGGTTAGCCTACTATGGCTACACCTTC
TRBV4-2	TRBD2	NA	TRBJ2-1	CASSQDEASGGDEQFF	TGTGCCAGCAGCCAAGATGAAGCTAGCGGGGGGGATGAGCAGTTCTTC
TRBV29-1	TRBD2	once	TRBJ2-5	CSVVALAGETQYF	TGCAGCGTTGTAGCGCTAGCGGGAGAGACCCAGTACTTC
TRBV12-2	NA	NA	TRBJ2-3	CASRLVVRSGSTDTQYF	TGTGCAAGTCGCTTAGTTGTGCGCTCAGGAAGCACAGATACGCAGTATTTT
TRBV9	NA	NA	TRBJ2-2	CASTKGAGELFF	TGTGCCAGCACAAAAGGAGCCGGGGAGCTGTTTTTT
TRBV5-1	NA	NA	TRBJ2-7	CASSLSGVYEQYF	TGCGCCAGCAGCTTGTCCGGGGTTTACGAGCAGTACTTC
TRBV6-1	NA	once	TRBJ2-7	CASRGEGPLDEQYF	TGTGCCAGCCGGGGAGAGGGGCCTTTGGACGAGCAGTACTTC
TRBV6-9	TRBD1	NA	TRBJ1-1	CASPSSGGPGQVNTEAFF	TGTGCCAGCCCCTCGTCGGGGGGCCCGGGACAGGTGAACACTGAAGCTTTCTTT
TRBV30	NA	NA	TRBJ2-7	CAWSGFGPTYEQYF	TGTGCCTGGAGCGGATTCGGGCCTACCTACGAGCAGTACTTC
TRBV4-1	TRBD2	once	TRBJ2-1	CASSEGLADHNEQFF	TGCGCCAGCAGCGAGGGACTAGCGGACCACAATGAGCAGTTCTTC
TRBV28	NA	NA	TRBJ2-3	CASIEGRTDTQYF	TGTGCCAGCATCGAAGGCCGCACAGATACGCAGTATTTT
TRBV10-3	NA	NA	TRBJ1-5	CAISESSAGMGNQPQHF	TGTGCCATCAGTGAGTCTTCGGCAGGGATGGGCAATCAGCCCCAGCATTTT